This T cell receptor (beta chain) comes out of a study of blood T cell repertoires in COVID-19. Study as a whole: Acute and convalescent COVID-19 samples came from the United States, Italy and Spain. The cDNA or gDNA used as material had been derived from T cells, B-cell-depleted T cells, or PBMCs.

Original analysis: Amplification with reference gene primers provided the estimates of nucleated cell counts. TCRdb's copy holds only in-frame clones and misses some; the assay was immunoSEQ multiplex PCR. V, J and clone size derive from that table, while D and trimming were established from the DNA sequence. This repertoire shows roughly 150,000 clones, 83% found once; its top ten account for 2% to 2.5%. This clone was seen just once. After removal of 4 bases from V and 5 bases from J, the junction contained 6 bases not matched to a gene. The CDR3 length is 14 residues. Germline values: CDR1 SGDLS, CDR2 YYNGEE.

The sample taken for sequencing was peripheral blood. The clonotype originates from a woman aged 80 or over with acute or convalescent COVID-19. The J gene is TRBJ2-5, the V gene TRBV9; TRBD1 matches at 9 bases. CDR3 loop: CASSLGTGMETQYF. CDR3 DNA: TGTGCCAGCAGCTTAGGGACAGGGATGGAGACCCAGTACTTC.